This TCR beta chain was captured in a study of T-cell reconstitution after alpha-beta-depleted transplantation in children. There are a few counts of this clonotype. The library targeted TCRbeta and was prepared with unique molecular identifiers. TCRdb re-derived calls from the PCR reads in MiXCR, one entry per CDR3 protein. The repertoire holds 450,000 to 500,000 distinct CDR3 sequences, with around 13% as singletons. This TCR derives from a human donor who donated a stem cell graft to a child with combined immunodeficiency. Here the sequenced sample was PBMCs from the stem cell graft donor, taken from the stem cell graft.

CDR3 region: CATSDPGLLTGELFF. DNA for the CDR3: TGTGCCACCAGTGACCCAGGACTTTTAACCGGGGAGCTGTTTTTT. The chain recombines TRBV24-1 with TRBJ2-2; D might be TRBD2 (5 bases). Germline V lookup: CDR1 KGHDR, CDR2 SFDVKD. Trimming took off 4 bases at V and 5 bases at J, with 13 bases between the two ends. CDR3 size: 15 residues.